Listed below are T cell receptor beta chains from one sample, sequenced in a study of blood T cells in healthy people across ages. Via MiXCR, TCRdb re-called the 5' RACE reads, giving one row per CDR3 protein. The table has around 820,000 distinct CDR3 sequences, approximately 25% seen once. This sample was also put to use in a study of T cells of mothers and their children.

The sequenced sample was blood. The origin of the receptors is a boy between 10 and 17 years old in good health. Each CDR3 is given with its conserved first and last residue.

cdr3_aa: CASSQVKLGSSYNEQFF; v_call: TRBV4-3; j_call: TRBJ2-1
cdr3_aa: CAGSSGTTSEQFF; v_call: TRBV7-8; j_call: TRBJ2-1
cdr3_aa: CASGQSSTYEQYF; v_call: TRBV7-2; j_call: TRBJ2-7
cdr3_aa: CASSHGGLVVETQYF; v_call: TRBV7-6; j_call: TRBJ2-5
cdr3_aa: CATSHVWTGENGYTF; v_call: TRBV15; j_call: TRBJ1-2
cdr3_aa: CSVVSGSGNEQFF; v_call: TRBV29-1; j_call: TRBJ2-1
cdr3_aa: CASSYFAGGSSYEQYF; v_call: TRBV6-6; j_call: TRBJ2-7
cdr3_aa: CASSQEEGLGAVTGELFF; v_call: TRBV4-1; j_call: TRBJ2-2
cdr3_aa: CASSPWDRDYEQYF; v_call: TRBV12-3/TRBV12-4; j_call: -
cdr3_aa: CSVEWTTTEETQYF; v_call: TRBV29-1; j_call: -
cdr3_aa: CASKVAGDLGTYEQYF; v_call: TRBV28; j_call: -
cdr3_aa: CASSFDRRSPLHF; v_call: TRBV7-2; j_call: TRBJ1-6
cdr3_aa: CASSLLTTLQETQYF; v_call: TRBV12-3/TRBV12-4; j_call: TRBJ2-5
cdr3_aa: CASSPGVGDQPQHF; v_call: TRBV4-3; j_call: TRBJ1-5
cdr3_aa: CASRSLIAGNTIYF; v_call: TRBV12-3/TRBV12-4; j_call: TRBJ1-3
cdr3_aa: CASSILAGSNYGYTF; v_call: TRBV19; j_call: TRBJ1-2
cdr3_aa: CSVGKETQYF; v_call: TRBV29-1; j_call: TRBJ2-5
cdr3_aa: CASSREFGYEQYF; v_call: TRBV5-5; j_call: -
cdr3_aa: CASSILGTGDEKLFF; v_call: TRBV12-3/TRBV12-4; j_call: TRBJ1-4
cdr3_aa: CASSARPVTSGINEQFF; v_call: TRBV9; j_call: -
cdr3_aa: CSVESSGRYNEQFF; v_call: TRBV29-1; j_call: TRBJ2-1
cdr3_aa: CASSLWGQGLPYEQYF; v_call: TRBV28; j_call: TRBJ2-7
cdr3_aa: CASSQGAGGTEAFF; v_call: TRBV14; j_call: TRBJ1-1
cdr3_aa: CSVEDLVAGDTQYF; v_call: TRBV29-1; j_call: TRBJ2-3
cdr3_aa: CASSARGGTSGQETQYF; v_call: TRBV9; j_call: TRBJ2-5
cdr3_aa: CASSPGQGQKGNTEAFF; v_call: TRBV12-3/TRBV12-4; j_call: TRBJ1-1